This T cell receptor beta chain came from a study of blood T cell repertoires in COVID-19. Study-level background: Sources were T cells, B-cell-depleted T cells, or PBMCs; the material itself was cDNA or gDNA.

V lost 1 base and J lost 7, with 8 bases in between. CDR1 and CDR2 from the germline V gene are MNHNS and SASEGT. The CDR3 totals 13 residues. In the original analysis: Estimation of nucleated cell counts relied on the amplification of reference gene primers. Sequencing was performed with immunoSEQ multiplex PCR; in TCRdb, only in-frame clones are kept and a portion is missing. D and trimming come from the DNA, and the V and J calls and clone size come from that table. The sample contains 390,000 or so clones, roughly nine tenths of which appear only once. Enrolment of Seattle patients took place during active infection, and they were followed longitudinally.

The genes are TRBV6-1 and TRBJ1-3; D ambiguous. Specimen: peripheral blood. This clonotype was obtained from a woman in her thirties with COVID-19, enrolled during active disease. The CDR3 sequence: CASSEVQRNTIYF. CDR3 DNA sequence: TGTGCCAGCAGTGAAGTTCAACGGAACACCATATATTTT.